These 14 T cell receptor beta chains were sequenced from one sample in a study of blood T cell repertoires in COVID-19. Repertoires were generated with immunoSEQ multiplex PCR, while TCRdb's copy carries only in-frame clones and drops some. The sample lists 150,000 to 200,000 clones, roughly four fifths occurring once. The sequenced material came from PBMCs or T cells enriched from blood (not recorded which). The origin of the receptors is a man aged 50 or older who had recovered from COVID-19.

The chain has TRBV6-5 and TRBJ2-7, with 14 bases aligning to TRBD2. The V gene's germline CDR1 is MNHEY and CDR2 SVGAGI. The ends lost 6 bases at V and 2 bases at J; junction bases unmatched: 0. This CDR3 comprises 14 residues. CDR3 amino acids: CASRGLAGAYEQYF. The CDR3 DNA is TGTGCCAGCAGGGGACTAGCGGGGGCCTACGAGCAGTACTTC.

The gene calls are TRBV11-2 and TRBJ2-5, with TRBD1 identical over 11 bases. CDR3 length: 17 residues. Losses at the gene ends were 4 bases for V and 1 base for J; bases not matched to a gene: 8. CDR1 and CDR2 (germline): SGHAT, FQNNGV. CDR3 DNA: TGTGCCAGCAGCTCTAATTTCGGGACAGGGGGCCAAGAGACCCAGTACTTC. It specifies CASSSNFGTGGQETQYF. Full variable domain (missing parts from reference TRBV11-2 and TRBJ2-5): EAGVAQSPRYKIIEKRQSVAFWCNPISGHATLYWYQQILGQGPKLLIQFQNNGVVDDSQLPKDRFSAERLKGVDSTLKIQPAKLEDSAVYLCASSSNFGTGGQETQYFGPGTRLLVL.

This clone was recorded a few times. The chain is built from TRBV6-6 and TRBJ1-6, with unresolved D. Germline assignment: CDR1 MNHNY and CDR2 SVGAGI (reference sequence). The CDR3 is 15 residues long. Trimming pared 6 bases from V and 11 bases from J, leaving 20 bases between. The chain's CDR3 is CASSRAPDDYPPLHF. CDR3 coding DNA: TGTGCCAGCAGCCGCGCCCCAGATGACTACCCACCCCTCCACTTT.

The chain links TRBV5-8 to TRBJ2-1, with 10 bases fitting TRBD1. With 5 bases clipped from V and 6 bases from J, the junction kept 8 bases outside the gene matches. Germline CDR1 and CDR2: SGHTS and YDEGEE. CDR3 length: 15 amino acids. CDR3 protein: CASRGTGAWVNEQFF. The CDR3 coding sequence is TGTGCCAGCAGAGGGACAGGGGCTTGGGTCAATGAGCAGTTCTTC. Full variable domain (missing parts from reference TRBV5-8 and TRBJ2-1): EAGVTQSPTHLIKTRGQQATLRCSPISGHTSVYWYQQALGLGLQFLLWYDEGEERNRGNFPPRFSGRQFPNYSSELNVNALELEDSALYLCASRGTGAWVNEQFFGPGTRLTVL.

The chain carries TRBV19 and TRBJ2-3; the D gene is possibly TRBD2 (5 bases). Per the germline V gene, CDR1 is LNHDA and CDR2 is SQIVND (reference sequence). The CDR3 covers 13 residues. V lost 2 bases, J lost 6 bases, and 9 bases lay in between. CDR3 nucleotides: TGTGCCAGTAGTATACCGCCGGGGGATACGCAGTATTTT. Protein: CASSIPPGDTQYF.

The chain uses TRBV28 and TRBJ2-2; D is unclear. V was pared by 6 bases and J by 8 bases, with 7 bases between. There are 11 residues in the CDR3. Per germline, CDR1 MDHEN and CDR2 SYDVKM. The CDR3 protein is CASRRIGELFF. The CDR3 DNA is TGTGCCAGCAGGCGGATAGGGGAGCTGTTTTTT.

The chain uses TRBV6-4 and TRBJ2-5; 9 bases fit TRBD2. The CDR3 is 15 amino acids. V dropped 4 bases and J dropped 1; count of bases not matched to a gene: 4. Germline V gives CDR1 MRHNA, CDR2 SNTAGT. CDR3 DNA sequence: TGTGCCAGCAGTGTGAAAGCGGGGGGCCAAGAGACCCAGTACTTC. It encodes CASSVKAGGQETQYF.

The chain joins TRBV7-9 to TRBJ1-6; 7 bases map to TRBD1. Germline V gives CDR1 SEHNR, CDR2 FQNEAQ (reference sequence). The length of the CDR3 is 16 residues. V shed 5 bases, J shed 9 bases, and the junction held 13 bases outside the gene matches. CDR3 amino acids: CASSSRTGHSASPLHF. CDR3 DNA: TGTGCCAGCAGCAGTCGGACAGGTCATTCGGCTTCACCCCTCCACTTT. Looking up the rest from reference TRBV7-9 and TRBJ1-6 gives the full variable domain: DTGVSQNPRHKITKRGQNVTFRCDPISEHNRLYWYRQTLGQGPEFLTYFQNEAQLEKSRLLSDRFSAERPKGSFSTLEIQRTEQGDSAMYLCASSSRTGHSASPLHFGNGTRLTVT.

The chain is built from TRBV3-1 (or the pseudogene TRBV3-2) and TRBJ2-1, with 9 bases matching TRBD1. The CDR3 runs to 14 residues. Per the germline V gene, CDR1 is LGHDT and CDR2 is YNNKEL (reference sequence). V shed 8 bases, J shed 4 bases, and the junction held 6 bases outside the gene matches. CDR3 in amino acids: CASEDRGKYNEQFF. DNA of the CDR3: TGTGCCAGCGAGGACAGGGGAAAGTACAATGAGCAGTTCTTC.

The CDR3 loop reads CASSSSGGGNEQFF. CDR3 DNA: TGTGCCAGCAGCTCCAGCGGGGGGGGCAATGAGCAGTTCTTC. The chain links TRBV7-9 to TRBJ2-1; the match to TRBD2 covers 10 bases. The CDR3 is 14 residues long. Germline V lookup: CDR1 SEHNR, CDR2 FQNEAQ (reference sequence). Trimming removed 4 bases from V and 6 bases from J; junction bases left unmatched: 3.

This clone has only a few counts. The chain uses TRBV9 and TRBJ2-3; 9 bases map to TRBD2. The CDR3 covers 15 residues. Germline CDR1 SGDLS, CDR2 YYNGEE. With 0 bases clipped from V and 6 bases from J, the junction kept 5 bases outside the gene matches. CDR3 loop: CASSVGGGGTDTQYF. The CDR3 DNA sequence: TGTGCCAGCAGCGTAGGCGGGGGGGGTACGGATACGCAGTATTTT. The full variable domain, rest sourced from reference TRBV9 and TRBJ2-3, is DSGVTQTPKHLITATGQRVTLRCSPRSGDLSVYWYQQSLDQGLQFLIQYYNGEERAKGNILERFSAQQFPDLHSELNLSSLELGDSALYFCASSVGGGGTDTQYFGPGTRLTVL.

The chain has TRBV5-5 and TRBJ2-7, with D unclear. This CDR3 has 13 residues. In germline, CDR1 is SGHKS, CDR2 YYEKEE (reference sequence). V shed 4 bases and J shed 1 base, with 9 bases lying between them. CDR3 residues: CASSRVLSYEQYF. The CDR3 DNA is TGTGCCAGCAGCCGGGTCCTGTCCTACGAGCAGTACTTC.

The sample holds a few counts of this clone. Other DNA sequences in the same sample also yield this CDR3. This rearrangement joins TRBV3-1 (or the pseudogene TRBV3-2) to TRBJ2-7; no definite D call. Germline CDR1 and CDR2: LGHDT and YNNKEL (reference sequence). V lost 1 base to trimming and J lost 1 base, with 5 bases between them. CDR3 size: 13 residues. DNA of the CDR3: TGTGCCAGCAGCCAAGTGAGTTCCTACGAGCAGTACTTC. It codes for CASSQVSSYEQYF.

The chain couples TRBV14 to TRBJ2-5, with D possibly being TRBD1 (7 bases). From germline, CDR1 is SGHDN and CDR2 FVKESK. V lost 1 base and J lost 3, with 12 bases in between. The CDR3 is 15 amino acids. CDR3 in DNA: TGTGCCAGCAGCCAAGGGAGGGGACAGAAAGAGACCCAGTACTTC. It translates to CASSQGRGQKETQYF. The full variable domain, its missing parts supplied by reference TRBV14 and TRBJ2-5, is EAGVTQFPSHSVIEKGQTVTLRCDPISGHDNLYWYRRVMGKEIKFLLHFVKESKQDESGMPNNRFLAERTGGTYSTLKVQPAELEDSGVYFCASSQGRGQKETQYFGPGTRLLVL.